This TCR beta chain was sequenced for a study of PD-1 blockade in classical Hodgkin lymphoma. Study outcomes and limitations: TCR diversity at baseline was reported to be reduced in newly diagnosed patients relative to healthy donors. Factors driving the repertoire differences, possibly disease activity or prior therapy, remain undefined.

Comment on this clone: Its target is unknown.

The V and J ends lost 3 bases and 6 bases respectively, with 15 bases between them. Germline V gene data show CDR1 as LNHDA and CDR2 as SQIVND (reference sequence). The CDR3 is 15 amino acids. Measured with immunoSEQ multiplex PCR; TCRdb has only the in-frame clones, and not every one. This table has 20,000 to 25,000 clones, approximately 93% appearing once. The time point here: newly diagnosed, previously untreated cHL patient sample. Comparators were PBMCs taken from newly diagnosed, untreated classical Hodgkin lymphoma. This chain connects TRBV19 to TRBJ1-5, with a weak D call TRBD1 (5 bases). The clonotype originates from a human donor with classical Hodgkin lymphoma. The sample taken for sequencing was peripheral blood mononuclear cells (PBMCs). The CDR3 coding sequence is TGTGCCAGTAGTATCAGGGAGGGTGGTGGTCAGCCCCAGCATTTT. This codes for CASSIREGGGQPQHF.